These T cell receptor beta chains were read from a single sample in a study of PD-1 blockade in classical Hodgkin lymphoma. This table comes from immunoSEQ multiplex PCR, and its TCRdb copy is limited to in-frame clones, with some not included. The table records approximately 100,000 clones, 85% to 90% of them present only once. Sequencing used peripheral blood mononuclear cells (PBMCs), obtained before the second cycle of nivolumab. These TCRs come from a human donor with classical Hodgkin lymphoma. The CDR3 runs from the conserved cysteine through the conserved F or W. The D gene is left open where the match is weak. Not all rows give a size; the values are once, few, many and, for expanded clones, a class.

TRBJ1-2 | TRBD1 | TRBV7-7 | - | CASSLRQGANYGYTF | TGTGCCAGCAGCCTCAGACAGGGAGCTAACTATGGCTACACCTTC
TRBJ2-5 | TRBD1 | TRBV30 | - | CAWSVPSGGQETQYF | TGTGCCTGGAGTGTACCTTCAGGGGGCCAAGAGACCCAGTACTTC
TRBJ1-3 | - | TRBV5-1 | - | CASSLPGDVPTIYF | TGCGCCAGCAGCCTACCGGGCGACGTACCCACCATATATTTT
TRBJ1-2 | - | TRBV11-1 | once | CASSLAGRNYGYTF | TGTGCCAGCAGCTTAGCGGGACGGAACTATGGCTACACCTTC
TRBJ1-5 | - | TRBV6-6 | once | CASSYPRDREHF | TGTGCCAGCAGTTACCCAAGAGACAGAGAGCATTTT
TRBJ2-1 | TRBD1 | TRBV2 | - | CASSRGQGALNEQFF | TGTGCCAGCAGCCGGGGACAGGGGGCGCTAAATGAGCAGTTCTTC
TRBJ1-3 | - | TRBV19 | - | CASSIARSSGNTIYF | TGTGCCAGTAGTATAGCCAGGAGCTCTGGAAACACCATATATTTT
TRBJ2-1 | - | TRBV27 | - | CASSFPVGEQFF | TGTGCCAGCAGTTTTCCCGTCGGTGAGCAGTTCTTC
TRBJ1-3 | - | TRBV6-5 | - | CASSPNSGNTIYF | TGTGCCAGCAGTCCTAACTCTGGAAACACCATATATTTT
TRBJ2-2 | - | TRBV5-1 | - | CASSLSHNTGELFF | TGCGCCAGCAGCTTGTCACACAACACCGGGGAGCTGTTTTTT
TRBJ1-1 | - | TRBV19 | - | CASRDPSGTNTEAFF | TGTGCCAGTAGGGACCCATCGGGTACGAACACTGAAGCTTTCTTT
TRBJ1-5 | - | TRBV19 | few | CASSIDQVGGNQPQHF | TGTGCCAGTAGTATAGACCAGGTAGGAGGCAATCAGCCCCAGCATTTT
TRBJ1-2 | - | TRBV6-6 | large | CASSPQPVEGYGYTF | TGTGCCAGCAGTCCACAGCCCGTTGAAGGCTATGGCTACACCTTC
TRBJ1-1 | - | TRBV6-5 | - | CASSYDVQMNTEAFF | TGTGCCAGCAGTTACGACGTACAGATGAACACTGAAGCTTTCTTT
TRBJ2-6 | - | TRBV9 | - | CASSVAPFHSGANVLTF | TGTGCCAGCAGCGTAGCCCCCTTCCACTCTGGGGCCAACGTCCTGACTTTC
TRBJ2-1 | - | TRBV7-6 | - | CASSAPRDTLYANEQFF | TGTGCCAGCAGCGCGCCCCGGGACACTTTGTACGCCAATGAGCAGTTCTTC
TRBJ1-6 | - | TRBV7-2 | - | CANRRVSYNSPLHF | TGTGCCAACCGAAGAGTCTCCTATAATTCACCCCTCCACTTT
TRBJ2-7 | TRBD1 | TRBV29-1 | - | CSVTGGHEQYF | TGCAGCGTTACAGGGGGCCACGAGCAGTACTTC
TRBJ2-3 | TRBD2 | TRBV6-5 | - | CASSFSGATDTQYF | TGTGCCAGCAGTTTTAGCGGGGCCACAGATACGCAGTATTTT
TRBJ2-1 | - | TRBV6-6 | - | CASRPDRRWEQFF | TGTGCCAGCAGGCCCGACAGGCGCTGGGAGCAGTTCTTC
TRBJ1-1 | - | TRBV6-1 | once | CASSEDEGRGRPQAFF | TGTGCCAGCAGTGAAGACGAAGGCCGGGGCCGCCCTCAAGCTTTCTTT
TRBJ2-5 | TRBD2 | TRBV7-2 | - | CASRLAGGLETQYF | TGTGCCAGCAGGCTAGCGGGGGGGCTCGAGACCCAGTACTTC
TRBJ1-1 | - | TRBV15 | - | CATSSEIMNTEAFF | TGTGCCACCAGCTCCGAGATCATGAACACTGAAGCTTTCTTT
TRBJ1-1 | - | TRBV7-6 | few | CASSPVPNTEAFF | TGTGCCAGCAGCCCAGTTCCGAACACTGAAGCTTTCTTT